Shown below are 10 T cell receptor beta chains from a single sample sequenced in a study of human T cells and chemical hapten exposure (dated by TCRdb to about 2021). The time point label for this specimen denotes: pre-sensitization, week 0. Sample treatment or condition, as interpreted from the label and publication: therapeutic diphenylcyclopropenone sensitization with weekly scalp DPC. Library preparation employed RACE. The data were produced on a NextSeq 500. In-frame beta chains were kept once TCRdb had trimmed the public reads at Q25 with fastp and called clones with MiXCR. Identical CDR3 proteins give one entry, which carries the most common genes and DNA. This sample gives tens of thousands of distinct CDR3 sequences in total; roughly 10% of them show up just once. Jointly, the top ten make up approximately 5.9% of the sample. This specimen consisted of whole blood, obtained in connection with sensitization to the hapten diphenylcyclopropenone (DPC). The source is a man aged 25-40 years with alopecia areata. Some clones in this sample may be carry-over from other donors' samples.

In this sample, this clonotype turned up many times. The chain combines TRBV7-2 with TRBJ2-3; D possibly corresponds to TRBD2 (6 bases). This CDR3 region has 15 residues. Germline V gene sequence: CDR1 SGHTA, CDR2 FQGNSA. Trimming removed 1 base at V and 7 bases at J, with 15 bases between. The CDR3 DNA reads TGTGCCAGCAGCTTAGTGGCGGGGAATACACATACGCAGTATTTT. It codes for CASSLVAGNTHTQYF.

In this sample, this clonotype turned up a few times. This sequence joins TRBV7-6 and TRBJ2-5, with TRBD2 identical over 13 bases. Per the germline V gene, CDR1 is SGHVS and CDR2 is FNYEAQ. V gave up 4 bases and J gave up 1 base; unmatched junction bases: 3. This CDR3 region has 16 residues. CDR3 loop: CASSSTSGRTQETQYF. DNA of the CDR3: TGTGCCAGCAGCTCGACTAGCGGGAGGACCCAAGAGACCCAGTACTTC.

This clonotype occurred many times. The V call is TRBV19, the J call TRBJ1-5; perhaps TRBD1 as D (5 bases). This CDR3 is built from 15 residues. The germline CDR1 and CDR2 sequences are LNHDA and SQIVND (reference sequence). The ends were cut back, 5 bases at V and 5 bases at J, with 16 bases in the middle. The CDR3 region has the DNA TGTGCCAGTAGTCAAGCATCAGGGAGGCATCAGCCCCAGCATTTT. It encodes CASSQASGRHQPQHF.

The sample holds many counts of this clonotype. This sequence joins TRBV11-2 and TRBJ1-2; D not resolved. The CDR3 is 13 residues long. CDR1 and CDR2 (germline): SGHAT, FQNNGV. V lost 1 base, J lost 2 bases, and 5 bases lay in between. The CDR3 DNA is TGTGCCAGCAGCTTAGGAATCAACTATGGCTACACCTTC. Amino acid sequence: CASSLGINYGYTF.

Many counts were recorded for this clonotype. This chain joins TRBV20-1 and TRBJ2-3, with 13 bases lining up with TRBD2. CDR1 and CDR2 (germline): DFQATT, SNEGSKA (reference sequence). The junction had 17 bases not matched to a gene; V was cut back by 0 bases and J by 5 bases. The CDR3 loop spans 20 amino acids. As DNA, the CDR3 is TGCAGTGCTAGAGATTTTGCCGGCGAACTAGCGGGAGGGCCGGTAGATACGCAGTATTTT. It yields the protein CSARDFAGELAGGPVDTQYF.

This clonotype occurred a few times. The chain combines TRBV18 with TRBJ1-4; D remains ambiguous. The germline CDR1 and CDR2 sequences are KGHSH and LQKENI. Trimming took off 2 bases at V and 8 bases at J, with 12 bases between the two ends. This CDR3 contains 14 residues. The CDR3 nucleotides are TGTGCCAGCTCACCATCGGGGAGTTGGGAAAAACTGTTTTTT. Translation gives CASSPSGSWEKLFF.

The sample holds many counts of this clonotype. The V call is TRBV2, the J call TRBJ2-7; D possibly uses TRBD1 or TRBD2 (5 bases each). The CDR3 covers 13 residues. With 0 bases removed from V and 13 bases from J, the gap between germline ends came to 16 bases. CDR1 and CDR2 (germline): SNHLY, FYNNEI. The CDR3 DNA sequence: TGTGCCAGCAGTGAAGCGGGACCCCGTGAGAATTACGTC. It yields the protein CASSEAGPRENYV.

This clonotype was observed at least ten times. The rearrangement uses TRBV7-6 and TRBJ2-5, with TRBD2 identical over 12 bases. The CDR3 is 16 residues long. CDR1 SGHVS and CDR2 FNYEAQ come from the germline V gene. J lost 4 bases, V lost 6 bases, and 9 bases had no gene match. This chain's CDR3 is CASSRPTSGRIETQYF. In nucleotides, the CDR3 is TGTGCCAGCAGTCGACCTACTAGCGGGAGGATAGAGACCCAGTACTTC. The full variable domain, completed using reference TRBV7-6 and TRBJ2-5, is GAGVSQSPRYKVTKRGQDVALRCDPISGHVSLYWYRQALGQGPEFLTYFNYEAQQDKSGLPNDRFSAERPEGSISTLTIQRTEQRDSAMYRCASSRPTSGRIETQYFGPGTRLLVL.

This clonotype was seen only a few times. The rearrangement links TRBV20-1 to TRBJ2-7, with 9 bases that match TRBD1. Germline V gives CDR1 DFQATT, CDR2 SNEGSKA (reference sequence). This CDR3 is built from 14 residues. J was trimmed by 7 bases and V by 3 bases; bases with no gene match: 10. CDR3 protein: CSASLQGAGREQYV. In nucleotides, the CDR3 is TGCAGTGCTAGTCTACAGGGGGCCGGTAGGGAGCAGTACGTC.

This clonotype was picked up a small number of times. J is TRBJ1-1 and V is TRBV12-5; D is ambiguous. Deletions cut 2 bases from V and 7 bases from J, with 14 bases between. This CDR3 has 14 residues. Germline loops: CDR1 LGHNT, CDR2 FRNRAP. CDR3 loop: CASGLPRRTVEAFF. CDR3 DNA sequence: TGTGCTAGTGGTTTGCCCCGAAGGACGGTTGAAGCTTTCTTT.